This record covers a single TCR beta chain. It lacks a known antigen. No much larger clone is present one base from it, and per-base qualities are unavailable. Including the terminal cysteine and phenylalanine, the CDR3 comprises 13 residues. Here the CDR3 DNA is all that survives: 39 bases in frame from base 1. CDR1 and CDR2, per the germline V gene, are MNHEY and SVGAGI. The trim is 2 bases for V and 2 bases for J, with a gap of 6 bases between the germline ends. This sample was taken from a study of graft-versus-host responses after intestinal transplantation (dated by TCRdb to the early 2020s). For the study in its entirety: Multivisceral, liver-intestinal, or isolated intestinal transplants were received by the recipients. All recipients received anti-thymocyte globulin induction followed by maintenance tacrolimus and steroids for 3 to 4 years. Graft-versus-host and host-versus-graft alloreactive T cell clones were tracked in the graft, circulation and bone marrow after intestinal transplantation using bulk TCR-beta CDR3 sequencing. To identify alloreactive clones, pre-transplant mixed lymphocyte reaction products were sequenced and compared with unstimulated pre-transplant donor and recipient T cells. The cohort enrolled around 25 intestinal transplant recipients including one retransplant, and a few patients lacking pretransplant specimens were excluded. A peak of at least 4% donor T cells among recipient peripheral blood mononuclear cells was the definition used for donor T cell macrochimerism. Samples from three later patients were sequenced in-house on an Illumina MiSeq with MiXCR processing rather than by the commercial service.

Library preparation was by the immunoSEQ multiplex PCR assay. In most patients, genomic DNA was isolated using the Qiagen DNeasy Blood and Tissue Kit and sent frozen to Adaptive Biotechnologies for TCR sequencing. For most patients, high-throughput TCR-beta CDR3 sequencing of genomic DNA was performed by Adaptive Biotechnologies. Per the original workflow: Adaptive's ImmunoSEQ software was the source of the TCR sequencing data for approximately 18 patients, while a few other patients were processed with MiXCR and VDJtools. To correct CD4 versus CD8 sorting errors, any sequence found in both subsets at a frequency ratio below 5:1 was removed. CDR3 nucleotide sequences shared between donor and recipient were removed because their origin could not be assigned. To count as alloreactive, a clone needed at least 2-fold expansion over unstimulated cells and a minimum CFSE-low frequency of 0.002% (template counts) or 0.001% (read counts). Clones were considered mappable if detected in sequenced pre-transplant spleen, lymph node, or MLR CFSE-low populations of the donor or recipient. Cumulative frequency of alloreactive clones was calculated as a percentage of all sequences weighted by copy number. The source is immuneACCESS, and TCRdb retained only in-frame sequences with V and J called. Part of the clones is not carried over; for the studies checked, unresolved V genes explain less than half of this, and the remainder is unexplained. V and J calls and clone size are those listed in that table; D and trimming were worked out from the DNA. For this sample the table gives roughly 89,000 clones, of which 91% were detected only once. The top ten constitute roughly 0.1% of the sample.

Read against the paper, the sample's time point label means: cells obtained before transplantation from donor or recipient. CD3+CD4+ and CD3+CD8+ populations were FACS-sorted from unstimulated pre-transplant donor and recipient cells taken from spleen or lymph nodes. What the work shows at the level of the full study, not this receptor alone: Conclusions were limited by the relatively low number and heterogeneity of intestinal transplant patients. Early after transplant, peak levels of circulating GvH clones were associated with declines in HvG clones. GvH clones turned up in recipient bone marrow, with some appearing earlier in ileal mucosa or blood, a pattern consistent with an intestinal mucosal origin. In the allografts of patients with donor T cell macrochimerism, GvH to HvG T cell clonal ratios were high.

This chain is built from TRBV6-5 and TRBJ1-1; possibly the D gene is TRBD1, per 5 matching bases. The sequence was collected from a human donor who received an intestinal transplant. The sequenced sample was unstimulated CD4+ T cells sorted from spleen or lymph node cells, obtained before intestinal transplant. The CDR3 in this case is CASSYDRNTEAFF. In nucleotides, the sequence is TGTGCCAGCAGTTACGACAGAAACACTGAAGCTTTCTTT.